The 3 T cell receptor beta chains in this list originate from one sample, sequenced in a study of CD8+CD57+ T cells in acquired aplastic anemia. Genomic DNA templated the TCR beta VDJ and CDR3 profiling. TCRdb called the reads again in MiXCR, with one record for every CDR3 protein. Of 450,000 to 600,000 distinct CDR3 sequences in the sample, roughly a third were seen once. For sequencing, patients were chosen who had shown expansion of CD8+CD57+ cells by flow cytometry. Sequencing input: sorted CD4+, CD8+, or CD8+CD57+ T cells (not recorded which) from PBMCs. These receptor sequences come from a human donor with aplastic anemia.

In its sample, this clonotype was seen a few times. The chain has TRBV2 and TRBJ2-1, with D perhaps TRBD1 (6 bases). Between the trimmed V and J ends, which lost 7 bases and 6 bases, there was a span of 13 bases. CDR3 length equals 13 residues. Germline CDR1 and CDR2: SNHLY and FYNNEI. The CDR3 loop reads CASKVGAVNEQFF. The CDR3, as DNA: TGTGCCAGCAAGGTGGGGGCGGTCAATGAGCAGTTCTTC.

J is TRBJ1-5 and V is TRBV12-3 or TRBV12-4; D call uncertain. The CDR3 covers 17 residues. Deletions cut 2 bases from V and 1 base from J, with 15 bases between. CDR3 amino acids: CASSLSGKDGSNQPQHF. DNA of the CDR3: TGTGCCAGCAGTTTATCCGGGAAGGATGGGAGCAATCAGCCCCAGCATTTT.

Remarks on this clonotype: Being one base from a much bigger clone, this may be a read error. This sequence joins TRBV20-1 and TRBJ1-5; 7 bases are shared with TRBD1. Germline CDR1 reads DFQATT; CDR2 reads SNEGSKA (reference sequence). The V segment lost 5 bases and the J segment 5 bases; nucleotides outside the gene matches: 6. The CDR3 is 13 residues long. The CDR3 spells CSAQQGWDQPQHF. CDR3 nucleotide sequence: TGCAGTGCTCAACAGGGGTGGGATCAGCCCCAGCATTTT.